Detailed here is one TCR beta chain. This record belongs to a study of blood T cell repertoires in COVID-19. Study-wide context: COVID-19 samples from acute and convalescent phases originated in the United States, Italy and Spain.

V was clipped by 0 bases and J by 2 bases, with 10 bases between them. The germline gives CDR1 LGHNA, CDR2 YSLEER. This CDR3 region has 15 residues. In the source study's methods: Nucleated cell number was recorded as an estimate derived from reference gene primer amplification. Here immunoSEQ multiplex PCR was the method, and the copy in TCRdb shows in-frame clones only, minus some. V, J and clone size are taken as reported in that table, and D and trimming were inferred from the DNA itself. The sample yields under 500,000 clones, 70% to 90% seen once. The participants were between about 18 and 100 years old and came from under 25 US areas. Clinical history reported by participants formed the basis on which cohorts were assigned.

This clonotype was sampled from a young woman with acute COVID-19. The sample comprised PBMCs or T cells enriched from blood (not recorded which). The rearrangement links TRBV4-3 to TRBJ1-2, with D uncertain. CDR3 sequence reads: CASSQDGTQNYGYTF. The CDR3 coding sequence is TGCGCCAGCAGCCAAGATGGCACCCAGAACTATGGCTACACCTTC.